The 21 T cell receptor beta chains listed next were all sequenced from one sample in a study of shared clonotypes between healthy human individuals. The method was immunoSEQ multiplex PCR; TCRdb's version includes in-frame clones alone and lacks a portion of them. The repertoire includes hundreds of thousands of clones, over 65% of them detected once, and approximately 1.8% sits in the top ten. Source material: memory CD4+ T cells sorted from blood. Subset specified: CD45RA-negative fraction. These receptors were taken from a woman in her 30s in good health.

This clone was detected ten times or more. This specimen includes other DNA sequences encoding the same CDR3. The chain carries TRBV28 and TRBJ2-7; no clear D. This CDR3 is 12 amino acids long. Trimming stripped 2 bases from V and 3 bases from J, with 5 bases between. Germline V lookup: CDR1 MDHEN, CDR2 SYDVKM. This chain's CDR3 is CASSLGNYEQYF. The CDR3 coding sequence is TGTGCCAGCAGTTTAGGAAACTACGAGCAGTACTTC.

CDR3 nucleotide sequence: TGCAGCGTGACCGGGACAGGGACCCCTGAAGCTTTCTTT. Translation: CSVTGTGTPEAFF. The genes are TRBV29-1 and TRBJ1-1; 9 bases fit TRBD1. CDR3 length: 13 amino acids. The germline CDR1 and CDR2 sequences are SQVTM and ANQGSEA. V shed 6 bases, J shed 6 bases, and the junction held 8 bases outside the gene matches.

This clone showed up just a few times. CDR3: CASSQRQGGGHNEQFF. The CDR3 DNA reads TGCGCCAGCAGCCAAAGACAGGGGGGTGGGCACAATGAGCAGTTCTTC. This chain links TRBV4-1 with TRBJ2-1, with 9 bases identical to TRBD1. V was pared by 2 bases and J by 5 bases, with 7 bases of the junction left unmatched. This CDR3 is 16 amino acids long. Germline V gives CDR1 MGHRA, CDR2 YSYEKL.

This chain links TRBV7-9 with TRBJ2-7; TRBD1 is a possible D gene (5 bases). Between the trimmed V and J ends, which lost 5 bases and 2 bases, there was a span of 13 bases. CDR1 is SEHNR and CDR2 is FQNEAQ in the germline V gene (reference sequence). This CDR3 has 14 residues. The CDR3 reads CASSPPRETYEQYF. In DNA, the CDR3 is TGTGCCAGCAGCCCACCCAGGGAAACCTACGAGCAGTACTTC. The entire variable domain, with the rest obtained from reference TRBV7-9 and TRBJ2-7, is as follows: DTGVSQNPRHKITKRGQNVTFRCDPISEHNRLYWYRQTLGQGPEFLTYFQNEAQLEKSRLLSDRFSAERPKGSFSTLEIQRTEQGDSAMYLCASSPPRETYEQYFGPGTRLTVT.

This chain joins TRBV10-1 and TRBJ2-2, with D unresolved. Germline V CDR1 and CDR2: WNHNN, SYGVQD (reference sequence). The CDR3 totals 14 residues. The V end lost 3 bases, the J end lost 5 bases, and 10 bases lay between the germline ends. The CDR3 protein is CASSDIRATGELFF. For the CDR3, the DNA is TGCGCCAGCAGTGATATTAGGGCGACCGGGGAGCTGTTTTTT.

The rearrangement links TRBV7-9 to TRBJ2-1; D is uncertain. The length of the CDR3 is 12 residues. From germline, CDR1 is SEHNR and CDR2 FQNEAQ (reference sequence). Trimming shortened V by 5 bases and J by 10 bases, and 12 bases separated the two germline ends. CDR3 sequence reads: CASSISMGEQFF. In DNA, the CDR3 is TGTGCCAGCAGCATTTCTATGGGGGAGCAGTTCTTC. Supplemented by reference TRBV7-9 and TRBJ2-1, the full variable domain reads DTGVSQNPRHKITKRGQNVTFRCDPISEHNRLYWYRQTLGQGPEFLTYFQNEAQLEKSRLLSDRFSAERPKGSFSTLEIQRTEQGDSAMYLCASSISMGEQFFGPGTRLTVL.

Points on this clone: The sample carries other DNA sequences with the same CDR3. The V call is TRBV5-1, the J call TRBJ2-1; D unresolved. The V end lost 2 bases, the J end lost 0 bases, and 9 bases lay between the germline ends. CDR3 size: 15 residues. The germline V gene has CDR1 SGHRS and CDR2 YFSETQ. CDR3 amino acids: CASSLSSGSYNEQFF. In DNA, the CDR3 is TGCGCCAGCAGCTTATCCTCAGGCTCCTACAATGAGCAGTTCTTC.

This clone has just one count. J is TRBJ2-5 and V is TRBV5-1, with TRBD1 matching over 11 bases. Germline assignment: CDR1 SGHRS and CDR2 YFSETQ. V lost 4 bases to trimming and J lost 4 bases; unmatched junction nucleotides: 3. The CDR3 spans 14 residues. In nucleotides, the CDR3 is TGCGCCAGCAGCGGAGGGACAGGGGGAGAGACCCAGTACTTC. Amino acid sequence: CASSGGTGGETQYF.

The DNA for the CDR3 is TGTGCCAGCAGCTACATTCCGGGACATGAGCAGTTCTTC. It is translated as CASSYIPGHEQFF. V and J are TRBV5-4 and TRBJ2-1; perhaps D is TRBD1 or TRBD2 (5 bases each). Deletions cut 3 bases from V and 8 bases from J, with 12 bases between. The CDR3 spans 13 residues. The germline gives CDR1 SGHNT, CDR2 YYREEE (reference sequence).

V gene TRBV18 combines with J gene TRBJ2-7; D is perhaps TRBD2 (5 bases). CDR3 length: 12 amino acids. V was clipped by 6 bases and J by 7 bases, with 13 bases between them. Looked up from germline, CDR1 is KGHSH and CDR2 is LQKENI. The CDR3 sequence: CASSAWGEEQYF. The CDR3 DNA is TGTGCCAGCTCCGCCTGGGGAGAAGAGCAGTACTTC.

This clone was observed at least ten times. Additional DNA sequences in this sample encode the identical CDR3. The chain uses TRBV2 and TRBJ2-1, with 8 bases aligning to TRBD2. Germline assignment: CDR1 SNHLY and CDR2 FYNNEI. Losses at the gene ends were 6 bases for V and 1 base for J; bases not matched to a gene: 5. This CDR3 has 15 residues. CDR3 sequence reads: CASSESGSSYNEQFF. The CDR3 DNA reads as TGTGCCAGCAGCGAGAGCGGGAGTTCCTACAATGAGCAGTTCTTC.

This clone has only one observation. J is TRBJ2-1 and V is TRBV30; no clear D gene. The germline gives CDR1 GTSNPN, CDR2 SVGIG (reference sequence). The length of the CDR3 is 12 residues. The V gene lost 5 bases and the J gene lost 0 bases, with 5 bases spanning the gap. CDR3 residues: CAWSLSYNEQFF. The CDR3 bases are TGTGCCTGGTCCCTCTCCTACAATGAGCAGTTCTTC.

This clone was seen a single time. J is TRBJ1-3 and V is TRBV6-4, with 7 nucleotides matching TRBD1. The CDR3 consists of 16 residues. Germline CDR1 MRHNA, CDR2 SNTAGT. The V gene end was trimmed by 2 bases and the J gene end by 5 bases; junction bases not matched to a gene: 9. CDR3 nucleotides: TGTGCCAGCAGTGACACCGACAGGGATAAAAGAAACACCATATATTTT. This gives the protein CASSDTDRDKRNTIYF.

The chain joins TRBV5-4 to TRBJ1-2; 12 bases map to TRBD1. Germline CDR1 reads SGHNT; CDR2 reads YYREEE (reference sequence). Trimming at V came to 4 bases and at J to 7 bases, leaving 14 bases not matched to a gene. The CDR3 runs to 17 residues. For the CDR3, the DNA is TGTGCCAGCAGCGCGGGGGTCCGGGACAGGGGGCGGGTTGGCTACACCTTC. Its translation is CASSAGVRDRGRVGYTF.

This chain links TRBV5-1 with TRBJ2-3; D perhaps matches TRBD1 (5 bases). V was shortened by 0 bases and J by 2 bases, with 13 bases between the two germline ends. Germline CDR1 SGHRS, CDR2 YFSETQ. The CDR3 is 16 amino acids. CDR3 in amino acids: CASSLATPGNTDTQYF. Written as DNA, the CDR3 is TGCGCCAGCAGCTTGGCGACGCCAGGGAACACAGATACGCAGTATTTT.

This sequence joins TRBV5-1 and TRBJ2-7; 9 bases fit TRBD2. J gave up 0 bases and V 1 base, and 5 bases lay outside the gene matches. Germline V gene sequence: CDR1 SGHRS, CDR2 YFSETQ. This CDR3 comprises 16 residues. The CDR3, as DNA: TGCGCCAGCAGCTTGCGGACTAGCGCGAGCTCCTACGAGCAGTACTTC. It yields the protein CASSLRTSASSYEQYF.

The chain carries TRBV29-1 and TRBJ1-4; 8 bases align to TRBD1. Germline V gene sequence: CDR1 SQVTM, CDR2 ANQGSEA. This CDR3 has 13 amino acids. V lost 7 bases, J lost 4 bases, and 5 bases stayed unmatched. CDR3 coding DNA: TGCAGCGCTCAGACAGGGGTTAATGAAAAACTGTTTTTT. This codes for CSAQTGVNEKLFF.

This sequence joins TRBV10-2 and TRBJ2-7; 7 bases are a match to TRBD2. The CDR3 length is 13 residues. Losses at the gene ends were 8 bases for V and 4 bases for J; bases not matched to a gene: 8. Per the germline V gene, CDR1 is WSHSY and CDR2 is SAAADI. The CDR3, as DNA: TGCGCCAGCCGTGGGGGGGAGCAATACGAGCAGTACTTC. Translation gives CASRGGEQYEQYF.

The chain employs TRBV7-8 and TRBJ2-1, with D perhaps assigned TRBD1 or TRBD2 (5 bases each). Germline V gives CDR1 SGHVS, CDR2 FQNEAQ. Trimming pared 5 bases from V and 6 bases from J, leaving 20 bases between. This CDR3 is 16 amino acids long. For the CDR3, the DNA is TGTGCCAGCAGCCGATCCCAGGGCCGGGGCGGCAATGAGCAGTTCTTC. Translating it yields CASSRSQGRGGNEQFF. The whole variable domain, remainder taken from reference TRBV7-8 and TRBJ2-1, is GAGVSQSPRYKVAKRGQDVALRCDPISGHVSLFWYQQALGQGPEFLTYFQNEAQLDKSGLPSDRFFAERPEGSVSTLKIQRTQQEDSAVYLCASSRSQGRGGNEQFFGPGTRLTVL.

The gene calls are TRBV11-2 and TRBJ2-1; D is perhaps TRBD2 (6 bases). The CDR3 length is 13 residues. Trimming stripped 5 bases from V and 9 bases from J, with 14 bases between. The germline V gene has CDR1 SGHAT and CDR2 FQNNGV. CDR3 sequence: CASSQTGEGEQFF. DNA of the CDR3: TGTGCCAGCAGCCAAACGGGAGAGGGTGAGCAGTTCTTC.

This clone was recorded once. The rearrangement links TRBV7-9 to TRBJ2-1; tentative D call: TRBD1 (5 bases). The CDR3 has 16 amino acids. V lost 1 base to trimming and J lost 8 bases, with 18 bases between them. Per the germline V gene, CDR1 is SEHNR and CDR2 is FQNEAQ (reference sequence). This CDR3 reads CASSLVGLQPGDEQFF. CDR3 DNA: TGTGCCAGCAGCTTAGTGGGGCTACAGCCCGGCGATGAGCAGTTCTTC.